This T cell receptor (beta chain) was documented in a study of human T cells and chemical hapten exposure. Study conclusions and caveats: The study found expanded TCRs formed significantly more large CDR3 similarity clusters than controls. PT1 expanded TCR counts and patch test score were linked, and their correlation was positive.

For this clonotype: Its antigen remains unidentified.

After removal of 6 bases from V and 4 bases from J, the junction contained 4 bases not matched to a gene. Germline V gene lookup returns CDR1 MNHNS and CDR2 SASEGT. The CDR3 totals 13 residues. As originally analysed: Between about 20,000 and 690,600 TCRs appeared in each sample, and the median stood at about 100,000. TCRdb recomputed calls from the RACE reads with MiXCR, one row per CDR3 protein. TCRdb, not the authors, supplied the V and J calls. In the table there are about 360,000 distinct CDR3 sequences, about 4.4% of which are singletons. Described time point: patch test 1, 2 weeks after DPC sensitization. The treatment was: therapeutic diphenylcyclopropenone sensitization with weekly scalp DPC. Before extraction, the whole blood was not fractionated, and total RNA was taken from it.

The rearrangement uses TRBV6-1 and TRBJ2-5; 8 bases map to TRBD1. Sequences were derived from whole blood, sampled in connection with sensitization to the hapten diphenylcyclopropenone (DPC). The clonotype comes from a woman aged 50 to 60 with alopecia areata. Some clones in this sample may be carry-over from other donors' samples. CDR3 nucleotides: TGTGCCAGCAGAATCGGACAGGGAGAGACCCAGTACTTC. It specifies CASRIGQGETQYF.